The clone carrying this TCR beta chain was seen a handful of times. Antigen specificity is unknown. The source of the sample is a study of CD8 T cells in ankylosing spondylitis. Regarding the study as a whole: Reportedly, significant enrichment of disease-linked clones occurred in matched ankylosing spondylitis synovial fluid. Typical of ankylosing spondylitis blood, it appeared, was a TCR beta motif of 7 or 8 highly homologous variants.

Making the TCR beta libraries involved quantitative 5'-RACE with molecular barcodes. TCRdb re-derived calls from the 5' RACE reads in MiXCR, one entry per CDR3 protein. This table holds around 100,000 distinct CDR3 sequences, less than 25% found once. The CDR3 runs 13 residues. Germline lookup yields CDR1 SGHAT and CDR2 FQDESV (reference sequence). Unmatched junction bases numbered 1, after V lost 7 bases and J lost 0 bases. This rearrangement joins TRBV11-1 to TRBJ2-3, with TRBD1 matching over 7 bases. The sequenced sample was synovial fluid, either unsorted or a sorted T cell fraction (not recorded which). This TCR was sampled from a male donor with ankylosing spondylitis. The CDR3 nucleotides are TGTGCCAGCAAGGGGGCGAGCACAGATACGCAGTATTTT. It yields the protein CASKGASTDTQYF.